Listed below are T cell receptor beta chains from one sample, sequenced in a study of post-analysis software for immune sequencing data. MiXCR was run by TCRdb on the PCR reads, yielding one entry per CDR3 protein. The sample includes about half a million distinct CDR3 sequences, approximately 46% of them seen just once. Input material: blood. The receptor set was obtained from a girl aged 5-17 years with multiple sclerosis. The CDR3 runs from the conserved cysteine through the conserved F or W. Fields, in order: V gene, CDR3 length, D gene, CDR3 protein. The D gene is left open where the match is weak.

TRBV24-1 | 15 | TRBD1 | CATSDQTGGAETQYF
TRBV6-5 | 13 | TRBD1 | CASNDRATDTQYF
TRBV9 | 16 | TRBD2 | CASSDGLPSGYNEQFF
TRBV12-3/TRBV12-4 | 13 | . | CASSLAGPYGYTF
TRBV10-3 | 15 | TRBD1 | CAISDSQGANNEQFF
TRBV28 | 15 | TRBD1 | CASSPSDRGGVEQYF
TRBV5-1 | 15 | TRBD1 | CASSLSGGENTEAFF
TRBV3-1 | 15 | . | CASSSRSGGANVLTF
TRBV6-5 | 13 | TRBD2 | CASRTSGRGEQYF
TRBV20-1 | 15 | . | CSASGAEGTPDTQYF
TRBV2 | 13 | TRBD1 | CAGRQGAYTEAFF
TRBV11-2 | 14 | . | CASSLNQYLGELFF
TRBV5-1 | 15 | TRBD2 | CASSFPSGSYNEQFF
TRBV7-2 | 17 | TRBD2 | CASSLSSGTSRINEQFF
TRBV28 | 16 | TRBD2 | CASSPVAGGFYNEQFF
TRBV20-1 | 15 | . | CSARGGWGENQPQHF
TRBV7-2 | 13 | . | CASSPGTCYEQYF
TRBV29-1 | 12 | TRBD1 | CSAGQDSHEQYF
TRBV27 | 14 | . | CASSLPGRQLEQYF
TRBV27 | 13 | . | CAGSRGQQETQYF
TRBV20-1 | 17 | . | CSASVTNRVFGGDEQFF
TRBV7-3 | 15 | TRBD2 | CASSTPSGATGELFF
TRBV13 | 16 | TRBD2 | CASSSRGGTLQETQYF
TRBV29-1 | 14 | TRBD1 | CSVIGQGTYNEQFF
TRBV20-1 | 15 | . | CSARDPSAGAYGYTF